One sample yielded the 22 T cell receptor beta chains listed below, sequenced in a study of blood T cell repertoires in COVID-19. Method: immunoSEQ multiplex PCR; TCRdb's copy keeps in-frame clones and lacks some. This sample carries some 150,000 clones, 75% to 85% of them seen once, and the ten largest clones take approximately 13%. Specimen: peripheral blood. These receptor sequences come from a man aged 55 to 70 with active or convalescent COVID-19.

This chain connects TRBV11-2 to TRBJ2-1, with TRBD2 as a possible D gene (6 bases). This CDR3 spans 15 amino acids. V was pared by 5 bases and J by 8 bases, with 19 bases between. Germline values: CDR1 SGHAT, CDR2 FQNNGV. The CDR3 is CASSPGLIKMDEQFF. The CDR3 nucleotides read TGTGCCAGCAGCCCAGGACTAATTAAGATGGATGAGCAGTTCTTC.

The rearrangement uses TRBV28 and TRBJ1-6; D not resolved. The germline V and J ends were trimmed by 3 bases and 4 bases, with 10 bases remaining between them. The CDR3 contains 15 residues. Germline lookup yields CDR1 MDHEN and CDR2 SYDVKM. The CDR3 protein is CASSLEQQYNSPLHF. In DNA, the CDR3 is TGTGCCAGCAGTTTGGAACAGCAATATAATTCACCCCTCCACTTT.

The chain is built from TRBV10-3 and TRBJ1-5; D is ambiguous. The CDR3 loop spans 14 amino acids. Germline V CDR1 and CDR2: ENHRY, SYGVKD. V was cut by 3 bases and J by 3 bases, with 9 bases left in between. DNA of the CDR3: TGTGCCATCAGTGAATCGAGGGACAATCAGCCCCAGCATTTT. This encodes CAISESRDNQPQHF.

The chain has TRBV5-1 and TRBJ2-1, with 11 bases that match TRBD2. Losses at the gene ends were 4 bases for V and 5 bases for J; bases not matched to a gene: 8. This CDR3 is built from 16 residues. Germline CDR1 is SGHRS and CDR2 is YFSETQ. The CDR3 is CASSIQTSGVNNEQFF. The CDR3 coding sequence is TGCGCCAGCAGCATTCAGACTAGCGGGGTAAACAATGAGCAGTTCTTC.

The rearrangement joins TRBV5-1 to TRBJ2-1; 10 bases agree with TRBD1. Germline loops: CDR1 SGHRS, CDR2 YFSETQ. The CDR3 totals 14 residues. V lost 3 bases and J lost 6; bases outside the gene matches: 3. CDR3 sequence: CASSWTGGLNEQFF. CDR3 sequence (DNA): TGCGCCAGCAGCTGGACAGGGGGTCTCAATGAGCAGTTCTTC.

The table lists this clone with a count of one. The gene calls are TRBV28 and TRBJ2-3, with 10 bases matching TRBD2. CDR1 MDHEN and CDR2 SYDVKM come from the germline V gene. V lost 7 bases and J lost 6; bases outside the gene matches: 13. This CDR3 contains 16 residues. Here the CDR3 reads CASTLPGLASGDTQYF. CDR3 sequence (DNA): TGTGCCAGCACCCTGCCGGGACTAGCGTCGGGGGATACGCAGTATTTT. Looking up the rest from reference TRBV28 and TRBJ2-3 gives the full variable domain: DVKVTQSSRYLVKRTGEKVFLECVQDMDHENMFWYRQDPGLGLRLIYFSYDVKMKEKGDIPEGYSVSREKKERFSLILESASTNQTSMYLCASTLPGLASGDTQYFGPGTRLTVL.

The DNA for the CDR3 is TGTGCCTGGAGCCGGGGGGGGAATCAATCACCCCTCCACTTT. Residues: CAWSRGGNQSPLHF. J is TRBJ1-6 and V is TRBV30; tentatively, D is TRBD1 (5 bases). The length of the CDR3 is 14 residues. Trimming took 3 bases from V and 10 from J, leaving 16 bases between them. CDR1 is GTSNPN, CDR2 SVGIG, per germline (reference sequence).

The rearrangement uses TRBV4-2 and TRBJ2-7; D may be TRBD2 (6 bases). CDR1 is LGHNA, CDR2 YNFKEQ, per germline. The V gene lost 1 base and the J gene lost 5 bases, with 12 bases spanning the gap. The CDR3 spans 14 residues. CDR3 amino acids: CASSQGAGLNEQYF. The CDR3 DNA is TGTGCCAGCAGCCAAGGGGCGGGACTTAACGAGCAGTACTTC.

This chain joins TRBV6-2 or TRBV6-3 and TRBJ1-1; no reliable D call. The CDR3 loop spans 11 amino acids. The germline CDR1 and CDR2 sequences are MNHEY and SVGEGT. Trimming cost V 6 bases and J 3 bases, with 5 bases left between them. The CDR3 sequence is CASSTYTEAFF. In DNA form, the CDR3 reads TGTGCCAGCAGCACTTACACTGAAGCTTTCTTT.

The sample holds a few counts of this clone. The chain couples TRBV5-4 to TRBJ1-4; a possible D gene is TRBD1 (5 bases). This CDR3 spans 16 amino acids. V gave up 4 bases and J gave up 10 bases, with 23 bases separating them. CDR1 and CDR2 from the germline V gene are SGHNT and YYREEE (reference sequence). CDR3 sequence (DNA): TGTGCCAGCAGCGTGGACGGGGGGGGGACCCATGGAAAACTGTTTTTT. Translated: CASSVDGGGTHGKLFF.

The rearrangement uses TRBV5-6 and TRBJ1-6, with 9 nucleotides matching TRBD1. The CDR3 is 15 residues long. Germline CDR1 SGHDT, CDR2 YYEEEE. V lost 4 bases to trimming and J lost 9 bases; unmatched junction nucleotides: 8. The CDR3 here is CASSPTGGLRSPLHF. For the CDR3, the DNA is TGTGCCAGCAGCCCAACAGGGGGCTTACGTTCACCCCTCCACTTT.

V usage is TRBV11-3 and J usage is TRBJ2-2, with D perhaps matching TRBD2 (6 bases). CDR3 length equals 14 residues. The V end was cut by 2 bases, the J end by 6 bases, with 10 bases between. Germline loops: CDR1 SGHNT, CDR2 YENEEA. The CDR3 loop reads CASSLIRGSGELFF. In DNA, the CDR3 is TGTGCCAGCAGCTTAATTCGGGGGTCCGGGGAGCTGTTTTTT. The entire variable domain, with the rest obtained from reference TRBV11-3 and TRBJ2-2, is as follows: EAGVVQSPRYKIIEKKQPVAFWCNPISGHNTLYWYLQNLGQGPELLIRYENEEAVDDSQLPKDRFSAERLKGVDSTLKIQPAELGDSAVYLCASSLIRGSGELFFGEGSRLTVL.

V gene TRBV9 combines with J gene TRBJ2-7; 9 nucleotides match TRBD2. The V and J ends lost 4 bases and 1 base, in that order; junction bases with no gene match: 3. Per the germline V gene, CDR1 is SGDLS and CDR2 is YYNGEE. There are 14 residues in the CDR3. This CDR3 is CASSLTSGSYEQYF. CDR3 DNA sequence: TGTGCCAGCAGCTTGACTAGCGGATCCTACGAGCAGTACTTC. The full variable domain, its missing parts supplied by reference TRBV9 and TRBJ2-7, is DSGVTQTPKHLITATGQRVTLRCSPRSGDLSVYWYQQSLDQGLQFLIQYYNGEERAKGNILERFSAQQFPDLHSELNLSSLELGDSALYFCASSLTSGSYEQYFGPGTRLTVT.

The chain has TRBV24-1 and TRBJ2-1; 10 nucleotides line up with TRBD2. Looked up from germline, CDR1 is KGHDR and CDR2 is SFDVKD. The V segment lost 1 base and the J segment 8 bases; nucleotides outside the gene matches: 13. The CDR3 totals 18 residues. This CDR3 is CATSDLPAGGPMGDEQFF. CDR3 nucleotide sequence: TGTGCCACCAGTGATTTACCAGCGGGAGGGCCTATGGGGGATGAGCAGTTCTTC.

This clone was detected only a few times. This chain links TRBV29-1 with TRBJ2-1, with 10 nucleotides matching TRBD2. This CDR3 is built from 14 residues. The J segment lost 9 bases and the V segment lost 8 bases, leaving 13 bases of the junction unmatched. CDR1 SQVTM and CDR2 ANQGSEA come from the germline V gene. The CDR3: CSRGGAGGGGEQFF. The CDR3 DNA reads TGCAGCCGCGGTGGAGCGGGAGGGGGAGGTGAGCAGTTCTTC.

The genes are TRBV18 and TRBJ1-1; the D gene is possibly TRBD1 (5 bases). Trimming took off 8 bases at V and 0 bases at J, with 10 bases between the two ends. This CDR3 spans 13 amino acids. Germline V gene sequence: CDR1 KGHSH, CDR2 LQKENI. CDR3 in amino acids: CASRGDLNTEAFF. The CDR3 DNA follows: TGTGCCAGCAGAGGGGACTTGAACACTGAAGCTTTCTTT.

The V call is TRBV18, the J call TRBJ1-2, with a tentative D call TRBD1 (5 bases). CDR3 length: 16 residues. CDR1 is KGHSH, CDR2 LQKENI, per germline. Trimming took 3 bases from V and 4 from J, leaving 18 bases between them. The CDR3 region is CASSPSRTPEAYGYTF. The CDR3 DNA is TGTGCCAGCTCACCGTCGAGGACACCCGAGGCCTATGGCTACACCTTC.

This chain joins TRBV6-5 and TRBJ2-2, with 8 bases that match TRBD2. CDR3 length: 15 residues. The V gene's germline CDR1 is MNHEY and CDR2 SVGAGI. V shed 5 bases, J shed 4 bases, and the junction held 6 bases outside the gene matches. CDR3 in amino acids: CASSRGGRSTGELFF. Here the CDR3 DNA reads TGTGCCAGCAGTCGCGGGGGGCGATCCACCGGGGAGCTGTTTTTT.

The chain recombines TRBV14 with TRBJ1-2, with 7 bases aligning to TRBD1. This CDR3 region has 15 residues. The germline gives CDR1 SGHDN, CDR2 FVKESK. The trim removed 4 bases at V and 2 bases at J, leaving 7 bases unmatched. The CDR3: CASSPPMDRNYGYTF. CDR3 nucleotides: TGTGCCAGCAGCCCGCCTATGGACAGGAACTATGGCTACACCTTC.

The chain combines TRBV6-2 or TRBV6-3 with TRBJ2-1, with D uncertain. The germline V gene has CDR1 MNHEY and CDR2 SVGEGT. This CDR3 comprises 16 residues. V lost 3 bases and J 7 bases, leaving 19 bases between the germline ends. CDR3 coding DNA: TGTGCCAGCAGTTATCTTATTGAGCGCCGCCGGAATGAGCAGTTCTTC. This encodes CASSYLIERRRNEQFF.

V gene TRBV11-2 combines with J gene TRBJ2-2; 11 nucleotides line up with TRBD1. This CDR3 is 16 amino acids long. J gave up 6 bases and V 5 bases, and 8 bases lay outside the gene matches. Germline CDR1 and CDR2: SGHAT and FQNNGV. CDR3 bases: TGTGCCAGCAGCCCCGGGACAGGGGGATTCCCCGGGGAGCTGTTTTTT. This sequence encodes CASSPGTGGFPGELFF.

The rearrangement links TRBV29-1 to TRBJ1-5, with 7 bases identical to TRBD1. The CDR3 totals 13 residues. Per germline, CDR1 SQVTM and CDR2 ANQGSEA. Germline trimming cut 6 bases from V and 7 bases from J; bases unmatched to any gene: 9. The DNA for the CDR3 is TGCAGCGTCCTTGACAGGGTGGGCCAGCCCCAGCATTTT. Its translation is CSVLDRVGQPQHF.